These 20 T cell receptor beta chains share one sample of origin, sequenced in a study of STAT3 mutations in large granular lymphocyte leukemia. Study results and caveats: Every T-cell large granular lymphocyte leukemia patient had at least one immunodominant TCR beta clonotype.

Produced via immunoSEQ multiplex PCR; TCRdb's table is partial and in-frame only. The sample holds under 3,000 clones, nearly 50% seen once. Antigens of these TCRs are unknown. Sequencing used peripheral blood mononuclear cells. The source of these receptors is a man aged 55 to 70 with T-cell large granular lymphocyte leukemia. Some clones in this sample may be carry-over from other donors' samples.

A few counts support this clone. V and J are TRBV5-1 and TRBJ1-2, with 11 bases lining up with TRBD1. Unmatched junction bases numbered 1, after V lost 3 bases and J lost 3 bases. The length of the CDR3 is 14 residues. Germline V gene lookup returns CDR1 SGHRS and CDR2 YFSETQ. CDR3 sequence: CASSWTGGDYGYTF. The CDR3 DNA follows: TGCGCCAGCAGCTGGACAGGGGGCGACTATGGCTACACCTTC. Complete variable domain (other parts from reference TRBV5-1 and TRBJ1-2): KAGVTQTPRYLIKTRGQQVTLSCSPISGHRSVSWYQQTPGQGLQFLFEYFSETQRNKGNFPGRFSGRQFSNSRSEMNVSTLELGDSALYLCASSWTGGDYGYTFGSGTRLTVV.

V usage is TRBV10-1 and J usage is TRBJ1-6; D perhaps matches TRBD1 (6 bases). Trimming cost V 5 bases and J 0 bases, with 17 bases left between them. The length of the CDR3 is 18 residues. Germline V gives CDR1 WNHNN, CDR2 SYGVQD (reference sequence). The CDR3 DNA reads as TGCGCCAGCAGTCATTCTGACAGGCTGAGCTCCTATAATTCACCCCTCCACTTT. Encoded protein: CASSHSDRLSSYNSPLHF.

This clone has just a few counts. This chain links TRBV10-2 with TRBJ1-5; no clear D gene. This CDR3 contains 12 residues. Germline loops: CDR1 WSHSY, CDR2 SAAADI. The V end lost 4 bases, the J end lost 5 bases, and 6 bases lay between the germline ends. The CDR3 DNA reads TGCGCCAGCAGTGGGATTGATCAGCCCCAGCATTTT. It yields the protein CASSGIDQPQHF.

This chain joins TRBV18 and TRBJ2-1, with D possibly being TRBD1 (5 bases). Germline V CDR1 and CDR2: KGHSH, LQKENI. This CDR3 contains 12 residues. V shed 0 bases and J shed 11 bases, with 8 bases lying between them. This CDR3 reads CASSPPRAKQFF. CDR3 in DNA: TGTGCCAGCTCACCACCCAGGGCAAAGCAGTTCTTC.

The V call is TRBV7-9, the J call TRBJ1-2; D gene ambiguous. The CDR3 spans 16 residues. Deletions cut 3 bases from V and 1 base from J, with 15 bases between. Germline loops: CDR1 SEHNR, CDR2 FQNEAQ (reference sequence). The CDR3 nucleotides read TGTGCCAGCAGCTTGGCCGGAGGGTGGGGTAACTATGGCTACACCTTC. This codes for CASSLAGGWGNYGYTF.

The rearrangement uses TRBV7-9 and TRBJ2-7; 8 bases line up with TRBD1. The length of the CDR3 is 13 residues. Germline V gene lookup returns CDR1 SEHNR and CDR2 FQNEAQ (reference sequence). The V segment lost 10 bases and the J segment 9 bases; nucleotides outside the gene matches: 14. The CDR3 nucleotides are TGTGCCATCCCAGGGGGCCCCGAGGTTGGGCAGTACTTC. Encoded protein: CAIPGGPEVGQYF.

V is TRBV5-1 and J is TRBJ2-5; tentative D call: TRBD2 (6 bases). CDR3 length: 15 residues. V dropped 1 base and J dropped 5 bases, with 15 bases sitting between them. Germline CDR1 reads SGHRS; CDR2 reads YFSETQ. The CDR3 coding sequence is TGCGCCAGCAGCTTGAGGGGAGGAGTTCGGGAGACCCAGTACTTC. It specifies CASSLRGGVRETQYF.

This clone was observed a handful of times. The chain carries TRBV5-1 and TRBJ2-6; D not certain. The CDR3 consists of 14 residues. V was shortened by 4 bases and J by 2 bases, with 7 bases between the two germline ends. CDR1 is SGHRS, CDR2 YFSETQ, per germline. This CDR3 is CASSTRPGANVLTF. In DNA form, the CDR3 reads TGCGCCAGCAGCACTCGGCCTGGGGCCAACGTCCTGACTTTC. Full variable domain (missing parts from reference TRBV5-1 and TRBJ2-6): KAGVTQTPRYLIKTRGQQVTLSCSPISGHRSVSWYQQTPGQGLQFLFEYFSETQRNKGNFPGRFSGRQFSNSRSEMNVSTLELGDSALYLCASSTRPGANVLTFGAGSRLTVL.

The V gene is TRBV5-1, the J gene TRBJ1-3; TRBD1 is a possible D gene (6 bases). V gave up 2 bases and J gave up 1 base, with 7 bases separating them. Germline loops: CDR1 SGHRS, CDR2 YFSETQ. The CDR3 is 14 amino acids. This CDR3 is CASSFGQSGNTIYF. The CDR3 DNA sequence: TGCGCCAGCAGCTTCGGACAGTCTGGAAACACCATATATTTT.

The chain links TRBV5-1 to TRBJ2-5, with 8 bases matching TRBD1. The CDR3 has 15 residues. Looked up from germline, CDR1 is SGHRS and CDR2 is YFSETQ. V dropped 3 bases and J dropped 5; count of bases not matched to a gene: 9. In DNA, the CDR3 is TGCGCCAGCAGCTGGAGGGCAGGGGGCAGGGAGACCCAGTACTTC. The encoded protein is CASSWRAGGRETQYF.

The genes are TRBV18 and TRBJ1-2; D ambiguous. Germline V CDR1 and CDR2: KGHSH, LQKENI. V was pared by 0 bases and J by 8 bases, with 16 bases between. This CDR3 is 15 amino acids long. CDR3 DNA: TGTGCCAGCTCACCACCGGACGCTGATCTAGAGGGCTACACCTTC. The encoded protein is CASSPPDADLEGYTF.

In this sample, this clone turned up a few times. The V call is TRBV18, the J call TRBJ1-2; 7 positions match TRBD1. This CDR3 has 13 residues. V lost 4 bases and J lost 6; bases outside the gene matches: 5. The germline V gene encodes CDR1 KGHSH and CDR2 LQKENI. As DNA, the CDR3 is TGTGCCAGCTCACTGGGGACAGAGGATGGCTACACCTTC. Translation gives CASSLGTEDGYTF.

CDR3 sequence: CASSRDGGYTF. CDR3 coding DNA: TGTGCCAGCAGCCGGGACGGCGGCTACACCTTC. The chain uses TRBV7-9 and TRBJ1-2; D may be TRBD1 (5 bases). CDR1 is SEHNR, CDR2 FQNEAQ, per germline (reference sequence). Trimming stripped 5 bases from V and 8 bases from J, with 9 bases between. The CDR3 consists of 11 residues. The whole variable domain, filled in from reference TRBV7-9 and TRBJ1-2, reads DTGVSQNPRHKITKRGQNVTFRCDPISEHNRLYWYRQTLGQGPEFLTYFQNEAQLEKSRLLSDRFSAERPKGSFSTLEIQRTEQGDSAMYLCASSRDGGYTFGSGTRLTVV.

This clone was detected only a few times. This chain uses TRBV5-4 with TRBJ1-6; D is ambiguous. Germline CDR1 reads SGHNT; CDR2 reads YYREEE (reference sequence). CDR3 length: 14 amino acids. The V and J ends lost 2 bases and 8 bases respectively, with 11 bases between them. The CDR3 loop is CASSFIGSHSPLHF. CDR3 in DNA: TGTGCCAGCAGCTTCATAGGCAGCCATTCACCCCTCCACTTT.

This clone was picked up a small number of times. V gene TRBV30 combines with J gene TRBJ2-3; D may be TRBD1 (6 bases). The germline CDR1 and CDR2 sequences are GTSNPN and SVGIG (reference sequence). V was shortened by 6 bases and J by 2 bases, with 12 bases between the two germline ends. The CDR3 consists of 13 residues. CDR3: CACGPGATDTQYF. The CDR3 nucleotides read TGTGCCTGCGGACCAGGGGCCACAGATACGCAGTATTTT.

The rearrangement links TRBV7-9 to TRBJ2-5; D gene ambiguous. The V end lost 5 bases, the J end lost 1 base, and 11 bases lay between the germline ends. Germline V gene data show CDR1 as SEHNR and CDR2 as FQNEAQ (reference sequence). This CDR3 contains 14 residues. CDR3 DNA: TGTGCCAGCAGCGGTGCGACATTCCAAGAGACCCAGTACTTC. This sequence encodes CASSGATFQETQYF.

The CDR3 DNA reads as TGTGCCAGCAGCTTGGCGGGGGACTATGGCTACACCTTC. Its translation: CASSLAGDYGYTF. This rearrangement joins TRBV5-5 to TRBJ1-2, with a weak D call TRBD1 (5 bases). V was trimmed by 0 bases and J by 3 bases, leaving 6 bases between them. The length of the CDR3 is 13 residues. Germline V gene lookup returns CDR1 SGHKS and CDR2 YYEKEE (reference sequence). Using reference TRBV5-5 and TRBJ1-2 for the parts outside the CDR3, the full variable domain is DAGVTQSPTHLIKTRGQQVTLRCSPISGHKSVSWYQQVLGQGPQFIFQYYEKEERGRGNFPDRFSARQFPNYSSELNVNALLLGDSALYLCASSLAGDYGYTFGSGTRLTVV.

This chain links TRBV5-1 with TRBJ2-7; D unresolved. Trimming cost V 0 bases and J 5 bases, with 9 bases left between them. The CDR3 is 13 amino acids. Germline values: CDR1 SGHRS, CDR2 YFSETQ. CDR3 amino acids: CASSLDYGDEQYF. In DNA form, the CDR3 reads TGCGCCAGCAGCTTGGATTATGGGGACGAGCAGTACTTC.

The V and J genes are TRBV5-6 and TRBJ1-5; tentatively, D is TRBD1 (6 bases). The ends were cut back, 2 bases at V and 6 bases at J, with 12 bases in the middle. The CDR3 runs to 14 residues. Germline V gene lookup returns CDR1 SGHDT and CDR2 YYEEEE. DNA for the CDR3: TGTGCCAGCAGCTTTTTCGGACAGTCTCAGCCCCAGCATTTT. Translation: CASSFFGQSQPQHF. The entire variable domain, with the rest obtained from reference TRBV5-6 and TRBJ1-5, is as follows: DAGVTQSPTHLIKTRGQQVTLRCSPKSGHDTVSWYQQALGQGPQFIFQYYEEEERQRGNFPDRFSGHQFPNYSSELNVNALLLGDSALYLCASSFFGQSQPQHFGDGTRLSIL.

J is TRBJ1-2 and V is TRBV5-6; no reliable D call. Looked up from germline, CDR1 is SGHDT and CDR2 is YYEEEE. Trimming left V 0 bases short and J 0 bases short, with 6 bases between. This CDR3 is 14 amino acids long. The CDR3 spells CASSLGRTNYGYTF. The CDR3 DNA sequence: TGTGCCAGCAGCTTGGGCAGGACTAACTATGGCTACACCTTC.